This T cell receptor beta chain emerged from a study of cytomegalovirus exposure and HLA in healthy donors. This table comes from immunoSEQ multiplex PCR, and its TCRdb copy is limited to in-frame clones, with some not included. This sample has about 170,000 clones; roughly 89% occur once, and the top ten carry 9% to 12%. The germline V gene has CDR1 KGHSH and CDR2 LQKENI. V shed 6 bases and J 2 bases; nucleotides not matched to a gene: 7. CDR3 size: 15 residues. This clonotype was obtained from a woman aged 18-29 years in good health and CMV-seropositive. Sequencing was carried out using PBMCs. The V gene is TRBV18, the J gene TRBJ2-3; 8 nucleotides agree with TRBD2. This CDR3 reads CASSPTSATTDTQYF. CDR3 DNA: TGTGCCAGCTCGCCGACTAGCGCAACCACAGATACGCAGTATTTT.